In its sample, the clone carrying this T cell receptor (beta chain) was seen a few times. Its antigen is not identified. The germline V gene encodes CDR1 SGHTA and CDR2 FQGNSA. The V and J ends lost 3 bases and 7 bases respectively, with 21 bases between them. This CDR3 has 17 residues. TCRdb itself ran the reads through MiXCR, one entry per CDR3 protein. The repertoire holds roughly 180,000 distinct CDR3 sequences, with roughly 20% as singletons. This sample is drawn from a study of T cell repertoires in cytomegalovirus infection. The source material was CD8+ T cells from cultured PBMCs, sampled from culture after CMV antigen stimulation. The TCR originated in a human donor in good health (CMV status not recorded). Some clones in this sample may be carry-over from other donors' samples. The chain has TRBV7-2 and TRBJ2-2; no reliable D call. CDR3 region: CASSFVEVLTDDGELFF. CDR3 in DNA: TGTGCCAGCAGCTTCGTAGAGGTACTGACGGACGACGGGGAGCTGTTTTTT.